These 26 T cell receptor beta chains share one sample of origin, sequenced in a study of T cell responses to AZD1222 COVID-19 vaccine. The protocol was immunoSEQ multiplex PCR, while the TCRdb copy is restricted to in-frame clones and leaves out a portion. The data show around 96,000 clones, about 89% seen once. Here the sequenced sample was peripheral blood, taken 28 days after the second AZD1222 dose. The receptors were gathered from an adult who received the AZD1222 COVID-19 vaccine.

The CDR3 loop is CASSSNRGTQYF. CDR3 nucleotides: TGTGCCAGCAGCTCCAACCGGGGGACCCAGTACTTC. J is TRBJ2-5 and V is TRBV5-6, with D perhaps TRBD2 (5 bases). CDR1 and CDR2 (germline): SGHDT, YYEEEE. V gave up 3 bases and J gave up 7 bases, with 10 bases separating them. The CDR3 has 12 residues.

The chain employs TRBV20-1 and TRBJ1-2, with 12 bases lining up with TRBD1. The CDR3 is 14 amino acids. In germline, CDR1 is DFQATT, CDR2 SNEGSKA (reference sequence). The trim removed 3 bases at V and 7 bases at J, leaving 6 bases unmatched. CDR3 sequence: CSASFGTGGRGYTF. Here the CDR3 DNA reads TGCAGTGCTAGTTTCGGGACAGGGGGCCGTGGCTACACCTTC.

The chain is built from TRBV11-2 and TRBJ2-4; D remains unclear. The V gene lost 0 bases and the J gene lost 0 bases, with 6 bases spanning the gap. There are 15 residues in the CDR3. Germline V gene data show CDR1 as SGHAT and CDR2 as FQNNGV. The DNA of the CDR3 is TGTGCCAGCAGCTTAGATCTACTAGCCAAAAACATTCAGTACTTC. Its protein product is CASSLDLLAKNIQYF.

The CDR3 DNA reads TGTGCCAGCAGCGTAGGAGAGTATGAGCAGTTCTTC. Its protein is CASSVGEYEQFF. The chain uses TRBV9 and TRBJ2-1; D not certain. CDR1 and CDR2 from the germline V gene are SGDLS and YYNGEE. V lost 0 bases to trimming and J lost 8 bases, with 6 bases between them. The CDR3 consists of 12 residues.

V and J are TRBV19 and TRBJ1-1; D perhaps matches TRBD1 (5 bases). Trimming pared 7 bases from V and 4 bases from J, leaving 19 bases between. The CDR3 totals 15 residues. From germline, CDR1 is LNHDA and CDR2 SQIVND (reference sequence). The chain's CDR3 is CASTNGGKLATEAFF. The CDR3 coding sequence is TGTGCCAGTACTAATGGGGGGAAGTTGGCCACTGAAGCTTTCTTT. The whole variable domain, remainder taken from reference TRBV19 and TRBJ1-1, is DGGITQSPKYLFRKEGQNVTLSCEQNLNHDAMYWYRQDPGQGLRLIYYSQIVNDFQKGDIAEGYSVSREKKESFPLTVTSAQKNPTAFYLCASTNGGKLATEAFFGQGTRLTVV.

The chain couples TRBV3-1 (or the pseudogene TRBV3-2) to TRBJ1-2; TRBD1 matches at 9 bases. The CDR3 length is 15 residues. V lost 4 bases, J lost 7 bases, and 10 bases stayed unmatched. CDR1 and CDR2 (germline): LGHDT, YNNKEL (reference sequence). The CDR3 nucleotides read TGTGCCAGCAGCCCAACAGGGGGCGCAAGGTCTGGCTACACCTTC. It codes for CASSPTGGARSGYTF.

V is TRBV4-1 and J is TRBJ1-2; tentative D call: TRBD1 (6 bases). Germline lookup yields CDR1 MGHRA and CDR2 YSYEKL. V gave up 2 bases and J gave up 2 bases, with 21 bases separating them. The CDR3 is 18 amino acids. The CDR3 spells CASSQPTGSRATNYGYTF. The CDR3 bases are TGCGCCAGCAGCCAACCGACAGGAAGTAGGGCAACAAACTATGGCTACACCTTC.

CDR3 protein: CASSLDLPQETQYF. For the CDR3, the DNA is TGCGCCAGCAGCTTGGACCTCCCCCAAGAGACCCAGTACTTC. The chain combines TRBV5-1 with TRBJ2-5; D unresolved. Trimming took off 0 bases at V and 1 base at J, with 7 bases between the two ends. This CDR3 contains 14 residues. The germline V gene has CDR1 SGHRS and CDR2 YFSETQ.

V and J are TRBV6-5 and TRBJ1-5; D is unresolved. Germline values: CDR1 MNHEY, CDR2 SVGAGI. The CDR3 is 15 residues long. Trimming cost V 5 bases and J 0 bases, with 11 bases left between them. CDR3 sequence: CASSPHQDSNQPQHF. CDR3 in DNA: TGTGCCAGCAGTCCTCATCAGGATAGCAATCAGCCCCAGCATTTT.

This sequence joins TRBV4-1 and TRBJ1-4, with 10 bases that match TRBD1. This CDR3 comprises 16 residues. V gave up 2 bases and J gave up 7 bases; unmatched junction bases: 7. Germline assignment: CDR1 MGHRA and CDR2 YSYEKL. CDR3 in amino acids: CASSQPTGGEGEKLFF. The CDR3, as DNA: TGCGCCAGCAGCCAACCGACAGGGGGCGAGGGTGAAAAACTGTTTTTT.

This rearrangement joins TRBV7-3 to TRBJ1-2; 7 nucleotides agree with TRBD1. CDR1 is SGHTA, CDR2 FQGTGA, per germline. CDR3 length equals 14 residues. The V gene end was trimmed by 2 bases and the J gene end by 6 bases; junction bases not matched to a gene: 6. CDR3 residues: CASSLLGQGDGYTF. The CDR3 nucleotides are TGTGCCAGCAGCTTATTGGGGCAGGGGGATGGCTACACCTTC.

The chain couples TRBV28 to TRBJ2-1; 7 nucleotides line up with TRBD2. The CDR3 runs 15 residues. Unmatched junction bases numbered 5, after V lost 6 bases and J lost 0 bases. Looked up from germline, CDR1 is MDHEN and CDR2 is SYDVKM. The CDR3 DNA reads TGTGCCAGCAGCCCCGGCGGGAGCTCCTACAATGAGCAGTTCTTC. The encoded protein is CASSPGGSSYNEQFF. Filled out from reference TRBV28 and TRBJ2-1, the complete variable domain reads DVKVTQSSRYLVKRTGEKVFLECVQDMDHENMFWYRQDPGLGLRLIYFSYDVKMKEKGDIPEGYSVSREKKERFSLILESASTNQTSMYLCASSPGGSSYNEQFFGPGTRLTVL.

The chain recombines TRBV30 with TRBJ1-1, with D maybe TRBD1 (5 bases). V lost 0 bases and J 0 bases, leaving 8 bases between the germline ends. Germline V lookup: CDR1 GTSNPN, CDR2 SVGIG (reference sequence). The CDR3 has 14 residues. Written as DNA, the CDR3 is TGTGCCTGGAGTGTTGGGGACCTGAACACTGAAGCTTTCTTT. Translated, it gives CAWSVGDLNTEAFF. The full variable domain, in which reference TRBV30 and TRBJ1-1 provide the parts outside the CDR3, is SQTIHQWPATLVQPVGSPLSLECTVEGTSNPNLYWYRQAAGRGLQLLFYSVGIGQISSEVPQNLSASRPQDRQFILSSKKLLLSDSGFYLCAWSVGDLNTEAFFGQGTRLTVV.

This clone was observed once. V gene TRBV10-1 combines with J gene TRBJ2-3; D might be TRBD1 (7 bases). V was cut by 5 bases and J by 2 bases, with 11 bases left in between. The CDR3 has 14 residues. CDR1 and CDR2 from the germline V gene are WNHNN and SYGVQD (reference sequence). The CDR3 spells CASSPGGTTDTQYF. In DNA form, the CDR3 reads TGCGCCAGCAGTCCAGGGGGGACCACAGATACGCAGTATTTT.

The rearrangement uses TRBV27 and TRBJ1-6; no definite D call. The CDR3 sequence is 12 residues long. Per germline, CDR1 MNHEY and CDR2 SMNVEV (reference sequence). The ends were cut back, 5 bases at V and 9 bases at J, with 8 bases in the middle. CDR3 sequence: CASSRLSSPLHF. CDR3 DNA: TGTGCCAGCAGTCGCCTCAGTTCACCCCTCCACTTT.

This rearrangement joins TRBV5-4 to TRBJ2-1; weak D call: TRBD1 (5 bases). The germline V gene has CDR1 SGHNT and CDR2 YYREEE (reference sequence). The CDR3 is 15 residues long. The V end was cut by 1 base, the J end by 0 bases, with 8 bases between. The CDR3 here is CASSLRGVSYNEQFF. The CDR3 DNA sequence: TGTGCCAGCAGCTTGAGGGGCGTCTCCTACAATGAGCAGTTCTTC.

V usage is TRBV6-1 and J usage is TRBJ2-7; the D gene is possibly TRBD1 (6 bases). The CDR3 is 15 amino acids. Looked up from germline, CDR1 is MNHNS and CDR2 is SASEGT. Trimming left V 2 bases short and J 2 bases short, with 13 bases between. DNA of the CDR3: TGTGCCAGCAGTGAACCCGGGACACTTACCTACGAGCAGTACTTC. Residues: CASSEPGTLTYEQYF.

The V gene is TRBV20-1, the J gene TRBJ1-5; D unresolved. Germline CDR1 DFQATT, CDR2 SNEGSKA (reference sequence). V gave up 3 bases and J gave up 0 bases, with 9 bases separating them. The CDR3 has 14 amino acids. CDR3 sequence: CSASILYSNQPQHF. In DNA form, the CDR3 reads TGCAGTGCTAGTATACTGTATAGCAATCAGCCCCAGCATTTT.

The genes are TRBV15 and TRBJ1-1; no clear D. Between the trimmed V and J ends, which lost 3 bases and 6 bases, there was a span of 14 bases. The germline V gene encodes CDR1 LNHNV and CDR2 YYDKDF (reference sequence). The CDR3 has 14 residues. The CDR3 nucleotides read TGTGCCACCAGCAGTACCCCGGGGATCGCTGAAGCTTTCTTT. This translates into CATSSTPGIAEAFF.

The chain combines TRBV5-1 with TRBJ2-3; the match to TRBD2 covers 14 bases. The trim removed 3 bases at V and 2 bases at J, leaving 8 bases unmatched. Germline V gene lookup returns CDR1 SGHRS and CDR2 YFSETQ. CDR3 size: 18 residues. This chain's CDR3 is CASSYSTTSGGATDTQYF. In DNA form, the CDR3 reads TGCGCCAGCAGCTACTCCACGACTAGCGGGGGGGCCACAGATACGCAGTATTTT. Based on the CDR3 plus reference TRBV5-1 and TRBJ2-3, the full variable domain is KAGVTQTPRYLIKTRGQQVTLSCSPISGHRSVSWYQQTPGQGLQFLFEYFSETQRNKGNFPGRFSGRQFSNSRSEMNVSTLELGDSALYLCASSYSTTSGGATDTQYFGPGTRLTVL.

This chain links TRBV5-5 with TRBJ2-3, with no clear D. The CDR3 sequence is 15 residues long. V dropped 1 base and J dropped 2 bases, with 11 bases sitting between them. From germline, CDR1 is SGHKS and CDR2 YYEKEE (reference sequence). CDR3 amino acids: CASSLRASFTDTQYF. CDR3 DNA: TGTGCCAGCAGCTTGCGGGCTAGTTTCACAGATACGCAGTATTTT.

V gene TRBV28 combines with J gene TRBJ2-2; 10 nucleotides line up with TRBD2. Germline-derived CDR1 and CDR2 are MDHEN and SYDVKM. This CDR3 has 18 amino acids. The J segment lost 7 bases and the V segment lost 5 bases, leaving 16 bases of the junction unmatched. CDR3 in amino acids: CASSPFPSGRAVSGELFF. Written as DNA, the CDR3 is TGTGCCAGCAGTCCCTTTCCCAGCGGGAGGGCCGTGAGCGGGGAGCTGTTTTTT.

The chain carries TRBV3-1 (or the pseudogene TRBV3-2) and TRBJ2-3, with D uncertain. This CDR3 region has 14 residues. With 5 bases removed from V and 1 base from J, the gap between germline ends came to 10 bases. From germline, CDR1 is LGHDT and CDR2 YNNKEL (reference sequence). The CDR3 bases are TGTGCCAGCAGCGAAGCTGGGGGCACAGATACGCAGTATTTT. This translates into CASSEAGGTDTQYF.

The gene calls are TRBV7-8 and TRBJ1-5; 7 positions match TRBD1. V gave up 3 bases and J gave up 7 bases; unmatched junction bases: 6. There are 14 residues in the CDR3. Germline-derived CDR1 and CDR2 are SGHVS and FQNEAQ. CDR3 nucleotide sequence: TGTGCCAGCAGCTTTGAGACAGGGAGGCAGCCCCAGCATTTT. Translating gives CASSFETGRQPQHF.

The V gene is TRBV29-1, the J gene TRBJ2-7; possible D gene TRBD2, 5 bases. The V end lost 2 bases, the J end lost 2 bases, and 7 bases lay between the germline ends. The CDR3 covers 12 residues. Germline values: CDR1 SQVTM, CDR2 ANQGSEA. CDR3 nucleotide sequence: TGCAGCGTTGAAACGGGAACCTACGAGCAGTACTTC. This codes for CSVETGTYEQYF.

In its sample, this clone was seen a few times. The chain's CDR3 is CASSSSGQGYTF. The CDR3 DNA follows: TGTGCCAGCAGTTCCTCCGGTCAGGGCTACACCTTC. The rearrangement uses TRBV28 and TRBJ1-2; D unclear. V shed 4 bases and J shed 8 bases, with 11 bases lying between them. The CDR3 has 12 amino acids. Germline V lookup: CDR1 MDHEN, CDR2 SYDVKM.